The rows below give T cell receptor beta chains drawn from one sample of a study of Graves' ophthalmopathy and Graves' hyperthyroidism. Using its own MiXCR run on the multiplex PCR reads, TCRdb lists one record per CDR3 protein. This table has about 500,000 distinct CDR3 sequences, roughly 40% appearing once. Specimen: peripheral blood or thyroid tissue (not recorded which). These receptors came from an adult man with Graves' hyperthyroidism. The CDR3 runs from the conserved cysteine through the conserved F or W. D genes are given only for firm matches. Clone size appears in some rows only: once, few, many, or a class for an expanded clone.

D,size,V,J,DNA,CDR3
-,many,TRBV14,TRBJ2-2,TGTGCCAGCAGCGCCTACTTCACGACAGTGAACACCGGGGAGCTGTTTTTT,CASSAYFTTVNTGELFF
TRBD2,-,TRBV2,TRBJ2-3,TGTGCCAGCATTAGACTAGCGGGACGCACAGATACGCAGTATTTT,CASIRLAGRTDTQYF
TRBD1,few,TRBV14,TRBJ2-7,TGTGCCAGCAGCCGGACAGGGGATCGCTCCTACGAGCAGTACTTC,CASSRTGDRSYEQYF
-,few,TRBV7-9,TRBJ1-6,TGTGCCAGCAGCTTAGCGCCAGGGGATCTTAATAATTCACCCCTCCACTTT,CASSLAPGDLNNSPLHF
-,once,TRBV10-3,TRBJ1-5,TGTGCCATCAGACCCCAGCATTTT,CAIRPQHF
-,-,TRBV7-8,TRBJ2-7,TGTGCCAGCAGCTTCTCAGCTTATAGCTACGAGCAGTACTTC,CASSFSAYSYEQYF
-,many,TRBV6-1,TRBJ1-1,TGTGCCAGCAGTGATTACAGACTTTTGGCTTTCTTT,CASSDYRLLAFF
-,-,TRBV20-1,TRBJ1-5,TGCAGTGCTACCTCCCTGAGTGTTCACAATCAGCCCCAGCATTTT,CSATSLSVHNQPQHF
-,many,TRBV12-3/TRBV12-4,TRBJ2-7,TGTGCCAGCAGTGTCAGGGCCTCCAACAGGAACGAGCAGTACTTC,CASSVRASNRNEQYF
TRBD1,-,TRBV7-2,TRBJ2-3,TGTGCCAGCAGCTACCGGGACAGGGGGTATTCGGTCCTCAATGAGCAGTATTTT,CASSYRDRGYSVLNEQYF
TRBD1,many,TRBV6-5,TRBJ2-5,TGTGCCAGCAGAAGGGGACAGGGAGGGACCCAGTACTTC,CASRRGQGGTQYF
-,-,TRBV29-1,TRBJ2-5,TGCAGCGTTTATGGGGGAAGTGACAATCAGCCCCAGTACTTC,CSVYGGSDNQPQYF
-,-,TRBV6-1,TRBJ1-1,TGTGCCAGCAGCCCTAGACCCGGGGTGAACACTGAAGCTTTCTTT,CASSPRPGVNTEAFF
-,-,TRBV27,TRBJ2-5,TGTGCCAGCAGCCCCTGGAACCAAGAGACCCAGTACTTC,CASSPWNQETQYF
-,-,TRBV27,TRBJ1-5,TGTGCCAGCAGTCCCGAAGCGGCGGGCCGCAATCAGCCCCAGCATTTT,CASSPEAAGRNQPQHF
-,many,TRBV29-1,TRBJ2-7,TGCAGCGCCGGACAGACCGAGCAGTACTTC,CSAGQTEQYF
-,-,TRBV6-1,TRBJ1-2,TGTGCCAGCAGTGAAAGGCCGGGCTGGGGCTACACCTTC,CASSERPGWGYTF
TRBD1,many,TRBV9,TRBJ2-7,TGTGCCAGCAGCCCGGGGACAGATCTCGAGCAGTACTTC,CASSPGTDLEQYF